This TCR beta chain was obtained from a study of blood T cells in healthy people across ages. V was pared by 2 bases and J by 0 bases, with 4 bases between. CDR3 size: 12 residues. The germline V gene encodes CDR1 GTSNPN and CDR2 SVGIG (reference sequence). A word on this clonotype: Its specificity is not known.

General study points: Leaving the PBMCs unsorted stopped any conclusive comparison of naive versus antigen-experienced cells. The donors' CMV status was not determined, possibly confounding changes in expanded clonotypes. Older age coincided with a roughly linear decline in TCR beta diversity per million T cells.

A second 7 to 11 cycle PCR used barcoded and J-beta primers. A single record per CDR3 protein comes from TCRdb applying MiXCR to the 5' RACE reads. The table records about 650,000 distinct CDR3 sequences, about 30% of them present only once. What was sequenced was blood. This chain connects TRBV30 to TRBJ1-1; no reliable D call. This receptor was obtained from a woman over 75 in good health. CDR3 sequence reads: CAWSRLNTEAFF. The CDR3, as DNA: TGTGCCTGGAGTAGACTGAACACTGAAGCTTTCTTT.